The present T cell receptor (beta chain) was sequenced within a study of CD8 T cells in Susac syndrome. A quantity of about 0.45 to 1 ug RNA underwent reverse transcription using random hexamers. Across 54 Vbeta and 13 Jbeta, immunoSEQ multiplex PCR amplified TCR beta CDR3. MiXCR, run by TCRdb on the immunoSEQ multiplex PCR reads, gives a single entry per CDR3 protein. The data contain about 200,000 distinct CDR3 sequences, roughly 95% of them seen just once; the ten biggest clones take up 0.093%. The V gene's germline CDR1 is SEHNR and CDR2 FQNEAQ (reference sequence). V lost 11 bases and J lost 1, with 17 bases in between. The CDR3 contains 14 residues. Negative isolation yielded CD4+ and CD8+ T cells, and FACS enriched TEMRA cells.

Sequenced material: CD4+ T cells from PBMCs. The genes are TRBV7-9 and TRBJ1-2, with D perhaps matching TRBD1 (6 bases). This receptor was obtained from a human donor with multiple sclerosis. The CDR3 DNA follows: TGTGCCGCCGAAACGGGGGCGAATAACTATGGCTACACCTTC. This translates into CAAETGANNYGYTF.